Listed here is a single T cell receptor (beta chain). TCRdb's copy holds only in-frame clones and misses some; the assay was immunoSEQ multiplex PCR. This repertoire shows 9,500 to 15,000 clones, 80% found once; its top ten account for 3% to 4%. Germline CDR1 is LGHNA and CDR2 is YSLEER. The V gene lost 0 bases and the J gene lost 8 bases, with 19 bases spanning the gap. The CDR3 has 16 amino acids. The sample comes from a study of follicular helper T cells after annual influenza vaccination. Study-level information: Across the 2013-2014, 2014-2015 and 2015-2016 vaccination seasons, some subjects were resampled.

Time point defined: 2015-2016 season, pre-vaccination. This TCR came from an adult who received the influenza vaccine. Sequenced material: CXCR5+ CD38- circulating T follicular helper cells from blood, taken on the day of influenza vaccination. Subset denoted: circulating Tfh, non-naive CD4+CXCR5+PD-1+ (ICOS+CD38+ or ICOS-CD38-). The chain joins TRBV4-3 to TRBJ1-2, with a weak D call TRBD1 (5 bases). As DNA, the CDR3 is TGCGCCAGCAGCCAAGATAGAATTAGGGGCTCGTCAGGCTACACCTTC. As protein: CASSQDRIRGSSGYTF.